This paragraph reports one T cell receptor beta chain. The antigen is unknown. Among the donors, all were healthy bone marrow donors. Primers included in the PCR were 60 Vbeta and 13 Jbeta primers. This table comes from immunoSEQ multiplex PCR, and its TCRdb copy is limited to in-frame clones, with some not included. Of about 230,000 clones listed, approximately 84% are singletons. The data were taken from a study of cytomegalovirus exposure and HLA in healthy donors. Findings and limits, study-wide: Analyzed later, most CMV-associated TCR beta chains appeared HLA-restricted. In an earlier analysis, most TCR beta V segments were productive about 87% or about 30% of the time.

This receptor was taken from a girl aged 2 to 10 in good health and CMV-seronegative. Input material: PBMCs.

Written as DNA, the CDR3 is TGTGCCAGCAGTGATCAGGGGGATCAGCCCCAGCATTTT. The encoded protein is CASSDQGDQPQHF. The chain has TRBV6-1 and TRBJ1-5; 7 nucleotides line up with TRBD1. Germline V CDR1 and CDR2: MNHNS, SASEGT. Germline trimming cut 3 bases from V and 5 bases from J; bases unmatched to any gene: 1. The CDR3 loop spans 13 amino acids.